These T cell receptor beta chains were read from a single sample in a study of cytomegalovirus exposure and HLA in healthy donors. Profiled with immunoSEQ multiplex PCR; TCRdb holds only in-frame clones, not every one. The sample contains a few hundred thousand clones, approximately 88% of which appear only once. Sequencing input: PBMCs. These receptors originate from a woman aged 30 to 39 in good health and CMV-seropositive. Each CDR3 is given with its conserved first and last residue. D genes are given only for firm matches. Some rows have no size entry. The others give once, few or many, or a class for an expanded clone.

few,TRBD1,TRBV27,TRBJ1-5,TGTGCCAGCAGTCCATCGACAGGGGGCAATCAGCCCCAGCATTTT,CASSPSTGGNQPQHF
few,-,TRBV30,TRBJ2-2,TGTGCCTGGAGTGGGCTCCAGCACAGGGGGGAGCTGTTTTTT,CAWSGLQHRGELFF
once,-,TRBV10-3,TRBJ2-7,TGTGCCATCAGTGGGGAACTAGCAGGACTTACATTC,CAISGELAGLTF
few,-,TRBV7-2,TRBJ1-1,TGTGCCAGCAGCTCGACCCGGTACACTGAAGCTTTCTTT,CASSSTRYTEAFF
-,TRBD2,TRBV9,TRBJ2-1,TGTGCCAGCAGCGCGGGACTAGCGGCCAATGAGCAGTTCTTC,CASSAGLAANEQFF
-,-,TRBV28,TRBJ2-1,TGTGCCAGCAGTTCTCCCGGGACCCAGTTCTTC,CASSSPGTQFF
-,TRBD2,TRBV27,TRBJ2-7,TGTGCCAGCAGTTTCCAAGCGGGACGGACCTACGAGCAGTACTTC,CASSFQAGRTYEQYF
-,-,TRBV11-2,TRBJ1-5,TGTGCCAGCAGCTTAGTAGGCAGCAGCAATCAGCCCCAGCATTTT,CASSLVGSSNQPQHF
-,-,TRBV13,TRBJ1-2,TGTGCCAGCAGCCGGGGCGCGGGCTACACCTTC,CASSRGAGYTF
-,-,TRBV15,TRBJ2-5,TGTGCCACCTCGCTTAGGAGGGGGGACCCGGAGACCCAGTACTTC,CATSLRRGDPETQYF
-,-,TRBV11-3,TRBJ2-7,TGTGCCAGCAGCCAAGGACAGTCCTACGAGCAGTACTTC,CASSQGQSYEQYF
-,-,TRBV6-1,TRBJ2-1,TGTGCCAGCAGCGTTTTGGCCGGACGGTTCTTC,CASSVLAGRFF
-,-,TRBV30,TRBJ2-5,TGTGCCTGGAATTTCGGAGGGGGGGAGACCCAGTACTTC,CAWNFGGGETQYF
once,TRBD2,TRBV7-2,TRBJ2-7,TGTGCCAGCAGCTTCCACCTAGCGGGTCCCTACGAGCAGTACTTC,CASSFHLAGPYEQYF
-,-,TRBV6-5,TRBJ1-1,TGTGCCAGCAGCCGCCGGGGGGGTTCTGAAGCTTTCTTT,CASSRRGGSEAFF
-,TRBD1,TRBV30,TRBJ1-4,TGTGCCTGGGACAGGGGGACTAATGAAAAACTGTTTTTT,CAWDRGTNEKLFF
-,-,TRBV6-1,TRBJ2-2,TGTGCCACCTCCGGGGCAACTGACACCGGGGAGCTGTTTTTT,CATSGATDTGELFF
-,-,TRBV27,TRBJ2-7,TGTGCCAGCAGTTTTCGGGCAACGGATGGAACCGAGCAGTACTTC,CASSFRATDGTEQYF
once,-,TRBV5-4,TRBJ2-2,TGTGCCAGCAGCCCAGACACCGGGGAGCTGTTTTTT,CASSPDTGELFF
-,-,TRBV6-6,TRBJ2-7,TGTGCCAGTGGACTTATCAGCTACGAGCAGTACTTC,CASGLISYEQYF
-,-,TRBV27,TRBJ2-7,TGTGCCAGCAGTCCATCCCCCGGGGGCCTCGGTGAGCAGTACTTC,CASSPSPGGLGEQYF
-,-,TRBV27,TRBJ2-5,TGTGCCAGCAGTTTCTCAGGACAAGAGACCCAGTACTTC,CASSFSGQETQYF
few,-,TRBV21-1,TRBJ1-5,TGTGCCAGCAGCGGAAGTAAGGTTCGTCAGCCCCAGCATTTT,CASSGSKVRQPQHF
few,-,TRBV2,TRBJ1-2,TGTGCCAGCAGCTCGGACAGACAAAACTATGGCTACACCTTC,CASSSDRQNYGYTF
-,-,TRBV2,TRBJ1-3,TGTGCCAGCAGTGAGCAGGAGGCAGGACTGCGAAACACCATATATTTT,CASSEQEAGLRNTIYF
-,TRBD1,TRBV28,TRBJ2-7,TGTGCCAGCACCCTGGGACAGTCCTACGAGCAGTACTTC,CASTLGQSYEQYF
-,-,TRBV9,TRBJ2-7,TGTGCCAGCAGCGTAGAAGGGGTGTTCGGCACGCAGTACTTC,CASSVEGVFGTQYF
-,-,TRBV27,TRBJ1-1,TGTGCCAGCAGTTCTTCCCGCCAAACCACTGAAGCTTTCTTT,CASSSSRQTTEAFF
once,TRBD1,TRBV2,TRBJ1-1,TGTGCCAGCAGTGAACAAACAGGGGGGGCCAACACTGAAGCTTTCTTT,CASSEQTGGANTEAFF
-,-,TRBV4-2,TRBJ2-7,TGTGCCAGCAGCCAAGACTGGCGGAGGGGCTACGAGCAGTACTTC,CASSQDWRRGYEQYF
-,-,TRBV7-9,TRBJ1-4,TGTGCCACTATCGGGGGGAAGGAGGAAAAACTGTTTTTT,CATIGGKEEKLFF
-,TRBD1,TRBV4-2,TRBJ1-3,TGTGCCAGCAGCCCCGGGACAGGGCGGTCTGGAAACACCATATATTTT,CASSPGTGRSGNTIYF
-,TRBD1,TRBV6-1,TRBJ2-7,TGTGCCAGCAGTTGGGACAGGGGCGTCTACGAGCAGTACTTC,CASSWDRGVYEQYF
once,TRBD2,TRBV19,TRBJ2-5,TGTGCCAGTAGTAGGAATTGGACTAGCGGGAGAGAGACCCAGTACTTC,CASSRNWTSGRETQYF
-,TRBD2,TRBV29-1,TRBJ2-3,TGCAGCGTTGCCAGCGGGAGTGATACGCAGTATTTT,CSVASGSDTQYF
-,-,TRBV5-6,TRBJ2-1,TGTGCCAGCAGCTTGGACTGGGCCTTGGAGGAGCAGTTCTTC,CASSLDWALEEQFF
-,TRBD2,TRBV28,TRBJ2-3,TGTGCCAGCAAAGCTAGCGGGACCACAGATACGCAGTATTTT,CASKASGTTDTQYF
once,-,TRBV25-1,TRBJ2-7,TGTGCCAGCAGTCCCCCCGTCCCAGAAGCCTACGAGCAGTACTTC,CASSPPVPEAYEQYF
-,-,TRBV18,TRBJ2-3,TGTGCCAGCTCACCATCCTATACAGATACGCAGTATTTT,CASSPSYTDTQYF
-,-,TRBV11-2,TRBJ2-1,TGTGCCAGCAGCTTCCGGGACTCCCCAGGGGGTGAGCAGTTCTTC,CASSFRDSPGGEQFF
-,-,TRBV14,TRBJ2-7,TGTGCCAGCAGCCAAGTGCGGGACAGCTCCTACGAGCAGTACTTC,CASSQVRDSSYEQYF